These T cell receptor beta chains were read from a single sample in a study of blood T cell repertoires in COVID-19. Sequenced by immunoSEQ multiplex PCR; TCRdb stores in-frame clones only, minus some. In the table there are roughly 140,000 clones, approximately 85% of which are singletons. The sample consisted of peripheral blood. The source is a man aged 45 to 65 with acute or convalescent COVID-19. The CDR3 runs from the conserved cysteine through the conserved F or W.

>TRBJ1-4|TRBV4-2
CASSRSSGVSEKLFF
>TRBJ2-3|TRBV3-1/TRBV3-2
CASSRGTTSTDTQYF
>TRBJ2-3|TRBV5-4
CASSNDRLTDTQYF
>TRBJ2-3|TRBV6-5
CASTTSNTDTQYF
>TRBJ1-5|TRBV28
CASSLEDRGGHQPQHF
>TRBJ1-1|TRBV7-9
CASSSTGSNTEAFF
>TRBJ1-3|TRBV6-1
CASSEDPFRGNTIYF
>TRBJ2-7|TRBV27
CASSLRTSYEQYF
>TRBJ2-3|TRBV30
CAWSRVSGGTDTQYF
>TRBJ2-1|TRBV2
CASSDGQGNNEQFF
>TRBJ2-3|TRBV5-1
CASSAPGQVTQYF
>TRBJ2-1|TRBV5-1
CASSAGGTRWGEQFF
>TRBJ2-1|TRBV2
CASSEPSLSYNEQFF
>TRBJ2-2|TRBV7-9
CASSWGDTGELFF
>TRBJ1-1|TRBV19
CASSARGQGNTEAFF
>TRBJ1-3|TRBV14
CASSPRSGNTIYF
>TRBJ2-1|TRBV2
CASSPTSGYNEQFF
>TRBJ2-7|TRBV3-1/TRBV3-2
CASSYGTGNYEQYF
>TRBJ2-5|TRBV7-2
CASSLVGLAQYF
>TRBJ1-2|TRBV5-6
CASSLGGRQVLTGYTF
>TRBJ1-3|TRBV5-6
CASSLAWVAGAGNTIYF
>TRBJ2-5|TRBV7-2
CASSSLAVQETQYF
>TRBJ1-6|TRBV6-5
CASSSPGQGRSPLHF
>TRBJ1-5|TRBV7-2
CASSRQGNQPQHF
>TRBJ2-1|TRBV6-2/TRBV6-3
CASSYSAGLLGNEQFF
>TRBJ2-3|TRBV30
CARGTALSTSGTDTQYF
>TRBJ2-7|TRBV27
CASSLGSGSSYEQYF
>TRBJ1-1|TRBV27
CASSPVRGGTEAFF